This note documents a single T cell receptor beta chain sequence. Its antigen is not known. This record belongs to a study of monozygotic twins with inflammatory bowel disease. Whole blood supplied total RNA, and T cells were not sorted. TCRdb reanalyzed the 5' RACE reads and collapses them to one entry per CDR3 protein, without DNA. The sample data list roughly 150,000 distinct CDR3 sequences. General study results and limits: Backing was not found for a single strong signal or clonotype associated with IBD. Among T cells, the various subtypes were not distinguishable. There were differing immunosuppressive treatments, which may have added variability to patient repertoires.

This clonotype originated in a human donor with ulcerative colitis or Crohn's disease, or a healthy co-twin of an affected twin (not recorded which). The sequenced sample was blood.

CDR3 in amino acids: CASSKSTENTEAFF. The chain combines TRBV5-1 with TRBJ1-1. The CDR3 length is 14 residues. Germline V gene data show CDR1 as SGHRS and CDR2 as YFSETQ.